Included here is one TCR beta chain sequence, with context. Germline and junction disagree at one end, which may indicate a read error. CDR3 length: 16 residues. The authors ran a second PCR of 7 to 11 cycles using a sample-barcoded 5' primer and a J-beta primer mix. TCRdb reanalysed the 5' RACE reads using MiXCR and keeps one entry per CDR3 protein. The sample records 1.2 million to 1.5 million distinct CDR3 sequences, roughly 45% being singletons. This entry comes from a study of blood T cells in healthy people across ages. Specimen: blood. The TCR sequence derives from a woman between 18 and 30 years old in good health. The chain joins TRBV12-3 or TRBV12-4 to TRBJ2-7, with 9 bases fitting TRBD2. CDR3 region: CAGSTGLGLAGSEQYF. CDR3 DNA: TGTGCCGGCAGTACGGGCCTGGGACTAGCCGGCTCCGAGCAGTACTTC.